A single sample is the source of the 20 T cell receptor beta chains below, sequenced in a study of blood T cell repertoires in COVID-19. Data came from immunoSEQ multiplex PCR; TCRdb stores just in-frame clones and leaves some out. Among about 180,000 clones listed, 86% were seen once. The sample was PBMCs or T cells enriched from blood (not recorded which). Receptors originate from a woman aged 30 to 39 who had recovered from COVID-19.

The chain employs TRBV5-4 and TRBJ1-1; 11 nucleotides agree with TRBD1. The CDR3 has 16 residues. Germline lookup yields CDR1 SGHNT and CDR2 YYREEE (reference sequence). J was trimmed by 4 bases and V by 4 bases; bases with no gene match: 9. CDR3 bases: TGTGCCAGCAGCCGCCTGCCGGGACAGGGGGGCACTGAAGCTTTCTTT. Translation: CASSRLPGQGGTEAFF.

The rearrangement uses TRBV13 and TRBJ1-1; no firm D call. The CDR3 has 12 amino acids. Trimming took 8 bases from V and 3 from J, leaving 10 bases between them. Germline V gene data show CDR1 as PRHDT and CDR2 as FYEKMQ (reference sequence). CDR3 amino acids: CASRLADTEAFF. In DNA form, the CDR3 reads TGTGCCAGCCGGTTGGCGGACACTGAAGCTTTCTTT.

This CDR3 is CASGFGSYEQYF. Here the CDR3 DNA reads TGTGCTAGTGGTTTCGGGTCCTACGAGCAGTACTTC. The J gene is TRBJ2-7, the V gene TRBV12-5, with D unclear. Trimming removed 3 bases at V and 1 base at J, with 4 bases between. This CDR3 has 12 amino acids. CDR1 is LGHNT and CDR2 is FRNRAP in the germline V gene.

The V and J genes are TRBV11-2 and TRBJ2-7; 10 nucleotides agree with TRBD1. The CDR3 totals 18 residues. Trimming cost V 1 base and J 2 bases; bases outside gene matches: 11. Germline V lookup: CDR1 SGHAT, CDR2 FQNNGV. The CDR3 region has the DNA TGTGCCAGCAGCTTAGTATCCCCTTCTGGACAGGGGGCCTACGAGCAGTACTTC. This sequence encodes CASSLVSPSGQGAYEQYF.

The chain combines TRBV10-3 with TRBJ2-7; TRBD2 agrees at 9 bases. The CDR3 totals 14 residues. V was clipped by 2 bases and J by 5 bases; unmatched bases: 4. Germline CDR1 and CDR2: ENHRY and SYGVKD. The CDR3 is CAISETGTSNEQYF. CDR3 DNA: TGTGCCATCAGTGAGACGGGGACTAGCAACGAGCAGTACTTC.

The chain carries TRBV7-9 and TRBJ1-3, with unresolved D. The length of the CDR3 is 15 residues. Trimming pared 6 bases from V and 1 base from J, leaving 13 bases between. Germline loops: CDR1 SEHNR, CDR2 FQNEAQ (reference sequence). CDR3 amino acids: CASSPTGDSGNTIYF. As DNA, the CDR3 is TGTGCCAGCAGTCCTACCGGGGATTCTGGAAACACCATATATTTT.

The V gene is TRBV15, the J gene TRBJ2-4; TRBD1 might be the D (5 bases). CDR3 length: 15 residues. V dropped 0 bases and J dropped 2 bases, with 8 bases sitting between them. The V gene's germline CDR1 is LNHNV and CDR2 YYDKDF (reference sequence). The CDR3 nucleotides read TGTGCCACCAGCAGAGATGACAGCTCCAAAAACATTCAGTACTTC. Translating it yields CATSRDDSSKNIQYF. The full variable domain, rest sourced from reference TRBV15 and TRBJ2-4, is DAMVIQNPRYQVTQFGKPVTLSCSQTLNHNVMYWYQQKSSQAPKLLFHYYDKDFNNEADTPDNFQSRRPNTSFCFLDIRSPGLGDTAMYLCATSRDDSSKNIQYFGAGTRLSVL.

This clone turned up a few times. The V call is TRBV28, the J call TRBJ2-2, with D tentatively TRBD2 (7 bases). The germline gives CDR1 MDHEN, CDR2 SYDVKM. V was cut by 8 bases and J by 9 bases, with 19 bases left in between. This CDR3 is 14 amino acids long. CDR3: CASGGGGRDRELFF. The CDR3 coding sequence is TGTGCCAGCGGTGGGGGCGGGAGAGATCGGGAGCTGTTTTTT. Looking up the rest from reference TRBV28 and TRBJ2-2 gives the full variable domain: DVKVTQSSRYLVKRTGEKVFLECVQDMDHENMFWYRQDPGLGLRLIYFSYDVKMKEKGDIPEGYSVSREKKERFSLILESASTNQTSMYLCASGGGGRDRELFFGEGSRLTVL.

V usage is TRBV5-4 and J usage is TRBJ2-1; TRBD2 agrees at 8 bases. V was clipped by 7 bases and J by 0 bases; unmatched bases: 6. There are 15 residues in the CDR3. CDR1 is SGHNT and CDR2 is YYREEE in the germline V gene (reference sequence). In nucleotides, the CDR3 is TGTGCCAGCTTTGCGGGAGGTAACTCCTACAATGAGCAGTTCTTC. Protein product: CASFAGGNSYNEQFF.

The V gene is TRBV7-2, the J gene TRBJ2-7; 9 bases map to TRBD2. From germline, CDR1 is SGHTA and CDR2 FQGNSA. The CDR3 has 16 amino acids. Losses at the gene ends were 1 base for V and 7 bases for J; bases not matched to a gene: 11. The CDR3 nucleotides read TGTGCCAGCAGCTTAGGGCTAGCGGGATCTTATTATGAGCAGTACTTC. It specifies CASSLGLAGSYYEQYF.

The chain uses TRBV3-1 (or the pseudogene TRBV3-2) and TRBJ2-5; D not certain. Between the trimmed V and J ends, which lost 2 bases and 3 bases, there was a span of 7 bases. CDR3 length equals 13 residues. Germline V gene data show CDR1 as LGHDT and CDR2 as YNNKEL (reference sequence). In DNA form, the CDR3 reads TGTGCCAGCAGCCAATCGCGGAAAGAGACCCAGTACTTC. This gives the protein CASSQSRKETQYF.

DNA for the CDR3: TGTGCCAGCACCGGGACTAGCGGGAGGGACGGGCAGTTCTTC. This encodes CASTGTSGRDGQFF. The V gene is TRBV25-1, the J gene TRBJ2-1; 16 positions agree with TRBD2. The germline gives CDR1 MGHDK, CDR2 SYGVNS. Trimming removed 7 bases from V and 12 bases from J; junction bases left unmatched: 6. This CDR3 comprises 14 residues.

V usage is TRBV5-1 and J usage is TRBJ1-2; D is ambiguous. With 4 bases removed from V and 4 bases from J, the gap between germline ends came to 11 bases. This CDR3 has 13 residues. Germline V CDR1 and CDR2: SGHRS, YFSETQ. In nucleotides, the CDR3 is TGCGCCAGCAGCCCCGGGAGGGTCTATGGCTACACCTTC. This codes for CASSPGRVYGYTF.

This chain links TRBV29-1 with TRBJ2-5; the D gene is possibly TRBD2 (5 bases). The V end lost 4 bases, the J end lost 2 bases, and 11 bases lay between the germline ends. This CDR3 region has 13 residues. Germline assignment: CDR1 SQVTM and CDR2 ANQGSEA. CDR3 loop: CSVVTGVQETQYF. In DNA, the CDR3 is TGCAGCGTTGTGACCGGGGTACAAGAGACCCAGTACTTC. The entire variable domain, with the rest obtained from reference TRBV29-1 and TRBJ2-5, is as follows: SAVISQKPSRDICQRGTSLTIQCQVDSQVTMMFWYRQQPGQSLTLIATANQGSEATYESGFVIDKFPISRPNLTFSTLTVSNMSPEDSSIYLCSVVTGVQETQYFGPGTRLLVL.

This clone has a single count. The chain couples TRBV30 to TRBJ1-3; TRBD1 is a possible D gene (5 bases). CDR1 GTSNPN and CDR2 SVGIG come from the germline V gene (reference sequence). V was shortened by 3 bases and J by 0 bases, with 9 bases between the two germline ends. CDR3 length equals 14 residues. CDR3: CAWRTELSGNTIYF. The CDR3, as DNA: TGTGCCTGGAGGACAGAGCTCTCTGGAAACACCATATATTTT. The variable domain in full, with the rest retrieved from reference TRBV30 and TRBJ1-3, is SQTIHQWPATLVQPVGSPLSLECTVEGTSNPNLYWYRQAAGRGLQLLFYSVGIGQISSEVPQNLSASRPQDRQFILSSKKLLLSDSGFYLCAWRTELSGNTIYFGEGSWLTVV.

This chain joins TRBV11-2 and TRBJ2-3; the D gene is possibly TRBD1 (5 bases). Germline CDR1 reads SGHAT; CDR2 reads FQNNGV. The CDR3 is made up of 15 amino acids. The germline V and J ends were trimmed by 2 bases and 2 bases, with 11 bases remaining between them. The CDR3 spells CASSLRGFATDTQYF. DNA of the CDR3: TGTGCCAGCAGCTTAAGGGGTTTTGCCACAGATACGCAGTATTTT.

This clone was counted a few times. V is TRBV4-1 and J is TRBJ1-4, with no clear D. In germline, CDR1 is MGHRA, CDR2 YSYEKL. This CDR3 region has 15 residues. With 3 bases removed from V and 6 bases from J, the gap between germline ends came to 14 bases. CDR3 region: CASSQWTREDEKLFF. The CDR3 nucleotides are TGCGCCAGCAGCCAGTGGACTCGGGAGGATGAAAAACTGTTTTTT.

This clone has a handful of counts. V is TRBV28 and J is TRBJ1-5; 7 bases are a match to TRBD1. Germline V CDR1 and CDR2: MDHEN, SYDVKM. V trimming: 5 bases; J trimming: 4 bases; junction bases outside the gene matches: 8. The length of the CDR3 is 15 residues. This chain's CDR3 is CASSPGTVGNQPQHF. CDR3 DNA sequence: TGTGCCAGCAGTCCAGGGACAGTGGGGAATCAGCCCCAGCATTTT.

The CDR3 reads CATTPGAFSYNEQFF. The CDR3 bases are TGCGCCACCACCCCAGGGGCCTTCTCCTACAATGAGCAGTTCTTC. The chain joins TRBV5-1 to TRBJ2-1; the D gene is possibly TRBD1 (6 bases). Looked up from germline, CDR1 is SGHRS and CDR2 is YFSETQ. There are 15 residues in the CDR3. Trimming took off 9 bases at V and 0 bases at J, with 16 bases between the two ends.

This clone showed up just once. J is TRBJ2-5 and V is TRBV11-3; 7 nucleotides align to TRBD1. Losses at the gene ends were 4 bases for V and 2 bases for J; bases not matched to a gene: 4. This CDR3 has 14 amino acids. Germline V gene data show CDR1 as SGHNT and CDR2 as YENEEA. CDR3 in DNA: TGTGCCAGCAGCTCAGGGGGATCTCAAGAGACCCAGTACTTC. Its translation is CASSSGGSQETQYF.